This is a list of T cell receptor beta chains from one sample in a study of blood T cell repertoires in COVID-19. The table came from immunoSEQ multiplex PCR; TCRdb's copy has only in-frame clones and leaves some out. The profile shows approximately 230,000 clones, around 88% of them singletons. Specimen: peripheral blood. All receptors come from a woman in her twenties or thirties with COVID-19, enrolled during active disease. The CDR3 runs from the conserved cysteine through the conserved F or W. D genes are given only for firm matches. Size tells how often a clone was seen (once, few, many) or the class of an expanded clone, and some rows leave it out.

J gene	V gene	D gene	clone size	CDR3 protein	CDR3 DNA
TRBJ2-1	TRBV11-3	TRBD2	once	CASSLVAGEVNEQFF	TGTGCCAGCAGCTTAGTAGCGGGAGAGGTTAATGAGCAGTTCTTC
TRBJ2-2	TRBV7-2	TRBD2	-	CASSPRGGNTGELFF	TGTGCCAGCAGCCCGCGGGGGGGGAACACCGGGGAGCTGTTTTTT
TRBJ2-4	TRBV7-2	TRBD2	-	CASSFLAGGAKNIQYF	TGTGCCAGCAGCTTCCTAGCGGGGGGAGCCAAAAACATTCAGTACTTC
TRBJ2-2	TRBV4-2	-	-	CASSPRDTYLNTGELFF	TGTGCCAGCAGCCCCCGGGACACTTACTTGAACACCGGGGAGCTGTTTTTT
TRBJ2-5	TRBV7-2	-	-	CASSLTGRRNQETQYF	TGTGCCAGCAGCCTCACAGGGAGAAGGAACCAAGAGACCCAGTACTTC
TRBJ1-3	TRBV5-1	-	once	CASSLALSGNTIYF	TGCGCCAGCAGCTTGGCCTTGTCTGGAAACACCATATATTTT
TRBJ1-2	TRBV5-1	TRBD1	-	CASSLGQGTNYGYTF	TGCGCCAGCAGCTTGGGACAGGGGACTAACTATGGCTACACCTTC
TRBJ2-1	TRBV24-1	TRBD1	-	CATSDLGTGSYNEQFF	TGTGCCACCAGTGATCTAGGGACAGGGTCCTACAATGAGCAGTTCTTC
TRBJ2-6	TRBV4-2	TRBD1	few	CASSHRQGRLSGANVLTF	TGTGCCAGCAGCCACAGACAGGGCCGCCTCTCTGGGGCCAACGTCCTGACTTTC
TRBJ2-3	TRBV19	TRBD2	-	CASSIAGGSSGTDTQYF	TGTGCCAGTAGTATAGCGGGGGGATCCTCTGGCACAGATACGCAGTATTTT
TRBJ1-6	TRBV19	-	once	CASSLGGGDGNSPLHF	TGTGCCAGTAGTCTCGGAGGAGGGGATGGGAATTCACCCCTCCACTTT
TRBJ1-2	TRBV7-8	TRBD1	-	CASSPRTGGIYGYTF	TGTGCCAGCAGCCCTAGGACAGGGGGGATCTATGGCTACACCTTC
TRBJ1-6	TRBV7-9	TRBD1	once	CASRDRELSPLHF	TGTGCCAGCCGGGACAGGGAACTTTCACCCCTCCACTTT
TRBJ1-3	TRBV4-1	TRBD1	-	CASSQEITAGQGIGNTIYF	TGCGCCAGCAGCCAAGAAATCACAGCAGGACAGGGGATTGGAAACACCATATATTTT
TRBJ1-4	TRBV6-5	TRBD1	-	CASSSTGVAEKLFF	TGTGCCAGCAGTTCAACAGGGGTCGCGGAAAAACTGTTTTTT
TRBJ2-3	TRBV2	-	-	CASSAESSSTDTQYF	TGTGCCAGCAGTGCTGAGTCATCTAGCACAGATACGCAGTATTTT
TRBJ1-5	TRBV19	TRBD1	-	CASSYTGVRSNQPQHF	TGTGCCAGTAGTTATACAGGGGTTCGGAGCAATCAGCCCCAGCATTTT
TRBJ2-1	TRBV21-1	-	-	CASSTKGGGGDGSLYNEQFF	TGTGCCAGCAGCACCAAGGGAGGAGGAGGGGATGGATCCCTATACAATGAGCAGTTCTTC
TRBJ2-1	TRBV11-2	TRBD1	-	CASSLRQGEDEQFF	TGTGCCAGCAGCCTGAGACAGGGAGAGGATGAGCAGTTCTTC
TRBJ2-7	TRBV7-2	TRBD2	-	CASSLGGTSGEQYF	TGTGCCAGCAGCTTAGGAGGGACTAGCGGCGAGCAGTACTTC
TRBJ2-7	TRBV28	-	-	CASSLGASQAALYEQYF	TGTGCCAGCAGTTTAGGGGCTAGTCAAGCTGCGTTATACGAGCAGTACTTC
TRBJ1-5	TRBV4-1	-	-	CASSQSGVGSNQPQHF	TGCGCCAGCAGCCAATCGGGGGTAGGGAGCAATCAGCCCCAGCATTTT
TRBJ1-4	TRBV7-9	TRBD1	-	CASSSLGGRNEKLFF	TGTGCCAGCAGCTCGTTAGGGGGCCGTAATGAAAAACTGTTTTTT
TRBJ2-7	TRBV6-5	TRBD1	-	CASSSRDRDHEQYF	TGTGCCAGCAGTTCCCGGGACAGAGACCACGAGCAGTACTTC
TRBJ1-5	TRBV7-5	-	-	CARSPQGFFSNQPQHF	TGTGCCAGAAGCCCACAGGGGTTCTTCAGCAATCAGCCCCAGCATTTT
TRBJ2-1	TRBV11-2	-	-	CASSLDRAGEQFF	TGTGCCAGCAGCTTAGACAGGGCCGGTGAGCAGTTCTTC
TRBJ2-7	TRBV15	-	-	CATSRDQGGLQYF	TGTGCCACCAGCAGAGATCAAGGTGGACTTCAGTACTTC
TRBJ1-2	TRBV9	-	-	CASSVGFQGGRTGGYTF	TGTGCCAGCAGCGTAGGGTTTCAAGGAGGGAGAACGGGTGGCTACACCTTC
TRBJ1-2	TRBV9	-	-	CASRSGATYGYTF	TGTGCCAGCAGGTCAGGGGCTACCTATGGCTACACCTTC
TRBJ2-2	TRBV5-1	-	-	CASSLAASRNTGELFF	TGCGCCAGCAGCTTGGCGGCTAGCAGGAACACCGGGGAGCTGTTTTTT
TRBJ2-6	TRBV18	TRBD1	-	CASSRGQAGANVLTF	TGTGCCAGCTCCCGAGGACAGGCTGGGGCCAACGTCCTGACTTTC
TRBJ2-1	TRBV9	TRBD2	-	CASSGTSVNNEQFF	TGTGCCAGCAGCGGGACTAGCGTCAACAATGAGCAGTTCTTC
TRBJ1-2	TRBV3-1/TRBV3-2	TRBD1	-	CASSQDIGGGGYTF	TGTGCCAGCAGCCAAGACATAGGGGGCGGGGGCTACACCTTC
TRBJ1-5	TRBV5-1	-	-	CASSLDVGPEQPQHF	TGCGCCAGCAGCTTGGATGTGGGGCCGGAACAGCCCCAGCATTTT
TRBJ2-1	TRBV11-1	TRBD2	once	CASSIRGTSGREEQFF	TGTGCCAGCAGCATTCGCGGGACTAGCGGGCGCGAAGAGCAGTTCTTC
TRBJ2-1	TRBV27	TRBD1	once	CAKNRGVDEQFF	TGTGCCAAAAACAGGGGAGTCGATGAGCAGTTCTTC
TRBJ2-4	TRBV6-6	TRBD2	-	CASSKLAGGRRGIQYF	TGTGCCAGCAGTAAACTAGCGGGGGGGCGGCGGGGCATTCAGTACTTC
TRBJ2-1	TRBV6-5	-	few	CASSLASYIPDEQFF	TGTGCCAGCAGCCTCGCGAGCTATATTCCCGATGAGCAGTTCTTC
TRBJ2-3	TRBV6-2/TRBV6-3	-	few	CASSRGEVDTQYF	TGTGCCAGCAGCCGAGGGGAGGTCGATACGCAGTATTTT